The 23 T cell receptor beta chains given below trace back to one sample, sequenced in a study of PD-1 blockade in classical Hodgkin lymphoma (dated by TCRdb to the early 2020s). According to the study, the label for this sample's time point signals: cycle 1 day 1 (C1D1), immediately before nivolumab initiation. Every trial patient had relapsed following autologous stem cell transplantation, and prior brentuximab vedotin exposure was what differed among cohorts A, B and C. Library construction relied on the immunoSEQ multiplex PCR assay. This is the immuneACCESS table as TCRdb keeps it, with only in-frame sequences that have V and J called. A part of the clones is gone; compared with another copy, unresolved V genes explain less than half, and the rest is unexplained. A total of nearly 55,000 clones appear in this sample, over 70% of them only once. The ten largest make up roughly 16% of the sample.

Material: peripheral blood mononuclear cells (PBMCs), obtained at baseline. All receptors derive from a human donor with classical Hodgkin lymphoma.

The chain links TRBV5-1 to TRBJ1-1, with a tentative D call TRBD1 (6 bases). The CDR3 extends over 15 amino acids. Between the trimmed V and J ends, which lost 4 bases and 6 bases, there was a span of 19 bases. In germline, CDR1 is SGHRS, CDR2 YFSETQ. CDR3 amino acids: CASSRGSGAGAEAFF. The CDR3, as DNA: TGCGCCAGCAGCAGGGGTTCGGGGGCCGGGGCTGAAGCTTTCTTT.

V gene TRBV5-1 combines with J gene TRBJ2-3; 12 nucleotides line up with TRBD2. Germline values: CDR1 SGHRS, CDR2 YFSETQ. The junction had 11 bases not matched to a gene; V was cut back by 4 bases and J by 11 bases. This CDR3 has 15 residues. This chain's CDR3 is CASSGGTSGPWKQYF. CDR3 in DNA: TGCGCCAGCAGCGGAGGGACTAGCGGGCCGTGGAAGCAGTATTTT.

V and J are TRBV5-4 and TRBJ2-2; D gene unclear. Looked up from germline, CDR1 is SGHNT and CDR2 is YYREEE (reference sequence). The CDR3 extends over 15 amino acids. V gave up 0 bases and J gave up 4 bases, with 10 bases separating them. In DNA form, the CDR3 reads TGTGCCAGCAGCTTGGAGGCTGGCCGCACCGGGGAGCTGTTTTTT. It is translated as CASSLEAGRTGELFF.

This clone was detected a few times. The chain uses TRBV27 and TRBJ1-2; the D is unclear. V lost 5 bases, J lost 6 bases, and 19 bases lay in between. From germline, CDR1 is MNHEY and CDR2 SMNVEV (reference sequence). This CDR3 comprises 15 residues. CDR3 sequence: CASSPWVLFLDGYTF. Here the CDR3 DNA reads TGTGCCAGCAGTCCATGGGTCTTATTCCTGGATGGCTACACCTTC.

The J gene is TRBJ2-5, the V gene TRBV5-4; possible D gene TRBD2, 5 bases. The length of the CDR3 is 14 residues. The germline V gene encodes CDR1 SGHNT and CDR2 YYREEE (reference sequence). The V end lost 1 base, the J end lost 4 bases, and 11 bases lay between the germline ends. CDR3 bases: TGTGCCAGCAGCTTGAGCGCGGGTGGAGAGACCCAGTACTTC. Protein sequence: CASSLSAGGETQYF.

This clone was detected only once. The chain combines TRBV4-2 with TRBJ2-2; TRBD2 matches at 11 bases. The germline CDR1 and CDR2 sequences are LGHNA and YNFKEQ. The length of the CDR3 is 16 residues. The trim removed 8 bases at V and 6 bases at J, leaving 11 bases unmatched. The DNA for the CDR3 is TGTGCCAGCCGAGGGAGAATAGCGGGAGGGCCCGGGGAGCTGTTTTTT. It codes for CASRGRIAGGPGELFF.

The gene calls are TRBV18 and TRBJ2-1; a possible D gene is TRBD1 (6 bases). V dropped 3 bases and J dropped 4 bases, with 7 bases sitting between them. Germline V gene lookup returns CDR1 KGHSH and CDR2 LQKENI. CDR3 length equals 13 residues. CDR3 coding DNA: TGTGCCAGCTCACCTCAGGGGTACAATGAGCAGTTCTTC. It specifies CASSPQGYNEQFF.

This clone was seen repeatedly, ten times or more. The chain uses TRBV15 and TRBJ1-5, with D unclear. The CDR3 is made up of 15 amino acids. With 7 bases removed from V and 0 bases from J, the gap between germline ends came to 13 bases. CDR1 and CDR2 from the germline V gene are LNHNV and YYDKDF (reference sequence). CDR3 residues: CATTNGPGSNQPQHF. The CDR3 region has the DNA TGTGCCACCACCAACGGTCCGGGTAGCAATCAGCCCCAGCATTTT.

CDR3 residues: CASSLAPGQSYEQYV. The CDR3, as DNA: TGTGCCAGCAGCTTAGCCCCGGGACAGAGCTACGAGCAGTACGTC. The chain employs TRBV7-6 and TRBJ2-7, with 7 bases that match TRBD1. V gave up 0 bases and J gave up 3 bases; unmatched junction bases: 5. CDR3 size: 15 residues. The germline gives CDR1 SGHVS, CDR2 FNYEAQ.

This clone was counted a single time. The J gene is TRBJ1-1, the V gene TRBV19; perhaps TRBD1 as D (6 bases). Germline loops: CDR1 LNHDA, CDR2 SQIVND (reference sequence). This CDR3 spans 13 amino acids. V lost 2 bases and J lost 3, with 7 bases in between. The CDR3: CASSIQGHTEAFF. The DNA of the CDR3 is TGTGCCAGTAGTATACAGGGGCACACTGAAGCTTTCTTT.

The chain links TRBV9 to TRBJ1-5; perhaps TRBD1 as D (5 bases). V was cut by 0 bases and J by 4 bases, with 14 bases left in between. The germline gives CDR1 SGDLS, CDR2 YYNGEE. The CDR3 runs to 16 residues. CDR3 DNA: TGTGCCAGCAGCGTAGTAGTTAGGGACTTAAATCAGCCCCAGCATTTT. Its translation: CASSVVVRDLNQPQHF.

J is TRBJ2-7 and V is TRBV15; D perhaps matches TRBD2 (6 bases). Germline assignment: CDR1 LNHNV and CDR2 YYDKDF (reference sequence). CDR3 length equals 13 residues. The V end was cut by 1 base, the J end by 4 bases, with 8 bases between. The CDR3 reads CATSRGREYEQYV. For the CDR3, the DNA is TGTGCCACCAGCAGAGGTCGGGAGTACGAGCAGTACGTC.

This chain joins TRBV7-3 and TRBJ2-5; D is possibly TRBD1 (7 bases). V was clipped by 3 bases and J by 2 bases, with 13 bases between them. Germline V gene data show CDR1 as SGHTA and CDR2 as FQGTGA. The CDR3 runs 15 residues. CDR3 sequence (DNA): TGTGCCAGCAGCTTTCAGGGGGGAAATCAAGAGACCCAGTACTTC. It specifies CASSFQGGNQETQYF.

This clone was counted between two and nine times. The chain is built from TRBV19 and TRBJ2-3; 7 nucleotides align to TRBD2. Trimming cost V 6 bases and J 3 bases; bases outside gene matches: 6. Germline CDR1 reads LNHDA; CDR2 reads SQIVND (reference sequence). This CDR3 has 14 residues. The CDR3 loop is CASRKAGPTDTQYF. CDR3 DNA sequence: TGTGCCAGTAGGAAAGCGGGACCAACAGATACGCAGTATTTT.

The V and J genes are TRBV7-9 and TRBJ1-2; D remains unclear. V shed 5 bases and J shed 0 bases, with 13 bases lying between them. The CDR3 covers 15 residues. Germline CDR1 and CDR2: SEHNR and FQNEAQ (reference sequence). The CDR3 reads CASSNPGPANYGYTF. CDR3 DNA: TGTGCCAGCAGCAATCCCGGGCCCGCTAACTATGGCTACACCTTC.

The V and J genes are TRBV7-8 and TRBJ2-1; 14 bases match TRBD2. The CDR3 has 17 amino acids. The germline gives CDR1 SGHVS, CDR2 FQNEAQ. V trimming: 6 bases; J trimming: 4 bases; junction bases outside the gene matches: 8. The CDR3 spells CASRRGLAGGPYNEQFF. The CDR3, as DNA: TGTGCCAGCAGACGCGGACTAGCGGGAGGACCATACAATGAGCAGTTCTTC.

The chain carries TRBV6-6 and TRBJ2-1; 11 bases match TRBD2. The trim removed 4 bases at V and 1 base at J, leaving 3 bases unmatched. Germline CDR1 reads MNHNY; CDR2 reads SVGAGI (reference sequence). The CDR3 loop spans 16 amino acids. The CDR3 nucleotides read TGTGCCAGCAGTTTCCTAGCGGGGGGATCCTACAATGAGCAGTTCTTC. This encodes CASSFLAGGSYNEQFF.

The CDR3 reads CASSEGGAGGYEQYV. CDR3 nucleotides: TGTGCCAGCAGTGAAGGAGGGGCAGGGGGCTACGAGCAGTACGTC. The genes are TRBV6-1 and TRBJ2-7; 7 positions agree with TRBD1. Trimming cost V 1 base and J 3 bases; bases outside gene matches: 6. The CDR3 length is 15 residues. The V gene's germline CDR1 is MNHNS and CDR2 SASEGT.

The V and J genes are TRBV18 and TRBJ1-1, with D tentatively TRBD1 (5 bases). V shed 6 bases and J shed 5 bases, with 13 bases lying between them. Germline CDR1 KGHSH, CDR2 LQKENI. The CDR3 covers 13 residues. This CDR3 reads CASSGVEGTEAFF. The CDR3 DNA reads TGTGCCAGCTCTGGGGTCGAGGGGACTGAAGCTTTCTTT.

The chain employs TRBV6-5 and TRBJ1-5; no firm D call. CDR1 MNHEY and CDR2 SVGAGI come from the germline V gene. The CDR3 consists of 14 residues. V was pared by 4 bases and J by 9 bases, with 16 bases between. CDR3 sequence reads: CASSSRGARRPQHF. CDR3 DNA sequence: TGTGCCAGCAGTTCCCGGGGAGCCAGGCGGCCCCAGCATTTT.

The chain carries TRBV27 and TRBJ2-3; 12 bases line up with TRBD2. V lost 6 bases, J lost 0 bases, and 4 bases stayed unmatched. The CDR3 covers 16 residues. Germline V gives CDR1 MNHEY, CDR2 SMNVEV (reference sequence). CDR3 DNA sequence: TGTGCCAGCAGGAGACTAGCGGGAGTTAGCACAGATACGCAGTATTTT. This translates into CASRRLAGVSTDTQYF.

The chain is built from TRBV18 and TRBJ1-1, with a tentative D call TRBD1 (5 bases). Trimming left V 3 bases short and J 0 bases short, with 14 bases between. Germline-derived CDR1 and CDR2 are KGHSH and LQKENI. This CDR3 region has 16 residues. The CDR3: CASSPGQRSMNTEAFF. Here the CDR3 DNA reads TGTGCCAGCTCACCGGGGCAGAGATCGATGAACACTGAAGCTTTCTTT.

CDR3 sequence: CAWSTGVTNEKLFF. The CDR3 nucleotides are TGTGCCTGGAGTACGGGGGTAACTAATGAAAAACTGTTTTTT. This chain joins TRBV30 and TRBJ1-4; D might be TRBD1 (5 bases). CDR3 size: 14 residues. Trimming took 2 bases from V and 1 from J, leaving 8 bases between them. The V gene's germline CDR1 is GTSNPN and CDR2 SVGIG (reference sequence).